Described below is a single TCR beta chain sequence and its context. The target antigen is unknown. The sample is drawn from a study of CD8 T cells in Susac syndrome. Broader study findings: Among people with Susac, CD8+ clonal expansion was greatest in TEMRA cells and active patients.

Negative isolation was applied to CD8+ and CD4+ T cells, and FACS enrichment was applied to TEMRA cells. This CDR3 is built from 15 residues. With 5 bases removed from V and 2 bases from J, the gap between germline ends came to 15 bases. Germline V gives CDR1 KGHSH, CDR2 LQKENI. RNA, at about 0.45 to 1 ug, was reverse transcribed with random hexamers. Multiplex immunoSEQ PCR targeted 54 Vbeta and 13 Jbeta TCR beta segments. One entry per CDR3 protein results from TCRdb running MiXCR on the immunoSEQ multiplex PCR reads. The sample consists of approximately 190,000 distinct CDR3 sequences, 85% to 95% of them appearing once.

The chain couples TRBV18 to TRBJ1-2; D is possibly TRBD1 (6 bases). Sequenced sample: CD8+ T cells from PBMCs. The sequence came from a human donor with Susac syndrome. CDR3 sequence: CASSTVWTDNYGYTF. DNA for the CDR3: TGTGCCAGCTCAACAGTGTGGACAGACAACTATGGCTACACCTTC.